This TCR beta chain was found in a study of T cells in Graves' hyperthyroidism and ophthalmopathy (dated by TCRdb to between 2018 and 2021). About the full investigation: Peripheral blood samples were taken at the time of initial diagnosis, prior to any treatment. To identify TCR V-J signatures that set the groups apart, the researchers used a discovery cohort of 100 patients, made up of 43 with Graves' ophthalmopathy and about 60 with stable Graves' hyperthyroidism. Prospective prediction of ophthalmopathy was tested in an independent validation cohort of 18 to 20 hyperthyroidism patients and around 16 patients who later progressed to ophthalmopathy. For training and testing, the 100 or so patients in the discovery cohort were randomly divided in a 7:3 ratio. Thyroid tissue and blood T-cell repertoires from more than five Graves' hyperthyroidism patients were also compared in the study. Once sampling was done, hyperthyroidism patients were given methimazole at a starting dose of 30 mg daily, whereas ophthalmopathy patients were given high-dose intravenous methylprednisolone. The paper reports TCR Vbeta CDR3 sequencing of roughly 140 peripheral blood samples: 43 ophthalmopathy, roughly 80 hyperthyroidism and approximately 17 progressor patients. Beyond this particular receptor, the publication reports: A model built on a 13 V-J signature distinguished ophthalmopathy from stable hyperthyroidism, reaching about 89% sensitivity and about 81% specificity in cross-validation and 80%/75% in testing. Sample size was not statistically predetermined, and investigators were not blinded to group allocation. Most expanded thyroid clonotypes (frequency above 0.001) were also detected in blood, suggesting blood repertoires may reflect thyroid immune responses. In validation, the model predicted progression to ophthalmopathy a median of roughly 6.1 months before onset, with over 55% sensitivity and about 72% specificity.

CDR1 and CDR2, per the germline V gene, are SGHNT and YENEEA. Trimming removed 5 bases from V and 9 bases from J, leaving 11 bases between the germline ends. From cysteine to phenylalanine, the CDR3 is 12 amino acids long. This entry keeps only the CDR3 DNA: 36 bases, framed from base 1. A patient counted as having stable Graves' hyperthyroidism if no progression to ophthalmopathy occurred over 18 months of follow-up. Hyperthyroidism patients were newly diagnosed, had a disease duration of under 2 months, and were aged 18 to 65 years. Patients with uncontrolled infections, other autoimmune diseases, pregnancy or lactation were excluded. Diagnoses were based on clinical symptoms, serum thyroxine and TRAb, thyroid ultrasound and orbital computed tomography. Ficoll-Paque density gradient centrifugation was used to isolate PBMCs from about 9 ml of fresh peripheral blood. Trizol reagent was used to extract total RNA, and RNA quality was then checked on an Agilent 2100 Bioanalyzer.

This clonotype has ten or more counts. This receptor's antigen is unknown. Base qualities were left out, and no much larger clone turns up one base away. The TCR beta CDR3 regions were amplified from RNA transcripts. A first-round RT-PCR of the TCR CDR3 used the HTBI primer set with the Qiagen OneStep RT-PCR kit. The libraries were constructed in a second round of multiplex PCR and then size-selected and purified. The libraries were sequenced on an Illumina HiSeq2000 using paired-end 100 bp reads. In the original analysis: Raw data were processed with SOAPnuke, discarding reads with adapters, uncalled bases, mean Phred below 15, or no exact constant-primer or identifier match. High-quality paired reads were merged using COPE v1.2.5, and each unique nucleotide sequence was defined as a clonotype. MiTCR v1.1 was used to align the clonotypes against IMGT TRBV, TRBD and TRBJ reference segments. The analysis included only V-J combinations with a frequency above 0.0001, which together covered around 99% of the repertoires. A TCS score was defined as the ratio between F50 (clonal expansion) and ExV (chaos), using BLOSUM62-based TCRdist between CDR3 peptides within each V-J. Welch's t-statistics and random forest reduced fewer than 600 V-J features to 10 to 15, which were used in a naive Bayes classifier (R e1071). TCRdb handled the public reads itself, with Q25 trimming in fastp and clone calling in MiXCR, and kept productive beta chains. Rows with a matching CDR3 protein are joined into one entry that keeps the most common DNA and genes. The V and J calls were determined by TCRdb, not by the authors. The sample table contains under 400,000 distinct CDR3 sequences; only one count was recorded for around 25% of them. The ten largest clones capture about 73% of the sample.

The chain was built from TRBV11-3 and TRBJ2-1; the D gene cannot be resolved reliably. The specimen was blood. This TCR came from a man in his fifties with Graves' hyperthyroidism. This receptor has the CDR3 CASSRLPIEQFF. The DNA sequence is given as TGTGCCAGCAGCCGTTTACCGATTGAGCAGTTCTTC.